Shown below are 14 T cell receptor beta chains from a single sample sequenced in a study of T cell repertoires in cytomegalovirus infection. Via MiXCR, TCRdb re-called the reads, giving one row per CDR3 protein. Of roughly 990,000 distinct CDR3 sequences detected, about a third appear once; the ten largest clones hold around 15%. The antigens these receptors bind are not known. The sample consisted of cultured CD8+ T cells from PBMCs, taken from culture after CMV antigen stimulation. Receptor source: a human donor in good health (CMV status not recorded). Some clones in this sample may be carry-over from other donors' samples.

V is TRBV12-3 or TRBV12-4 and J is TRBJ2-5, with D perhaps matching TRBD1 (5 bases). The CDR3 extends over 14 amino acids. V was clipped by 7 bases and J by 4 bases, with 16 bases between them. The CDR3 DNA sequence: TGTGCCAGCACCAACTCCAGGGTCCCAGAGACCCAGTACTTC. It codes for CASTNSRVPETQYF.

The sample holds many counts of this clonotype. CDR3 DNA sequence: TGTGCCAGCAGCTACCGGGGGAACACCGGGGAGCTGTTTTTT. As protein: CASSYRGNTGELFF. The rearrangement uses TRBV7-6 and TRBJ2-2; weak D call: TRBD2 (5 bases). The V gene's germline CDR1 is SGHVS and CDR2 FNYEAQ. Trimming took 4 bases from V and 1 from J, leaving 7 bases between them. The length of the CDR3 is 14 residues.

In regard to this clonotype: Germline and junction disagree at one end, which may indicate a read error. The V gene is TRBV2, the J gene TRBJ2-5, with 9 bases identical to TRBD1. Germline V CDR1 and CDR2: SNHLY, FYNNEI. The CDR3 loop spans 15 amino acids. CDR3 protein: CASSGYQDRGETQYF. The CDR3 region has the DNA TGTGCCAGCAGTGGATACCAGGACAGGGGAGAGACCCAGTACTTT.

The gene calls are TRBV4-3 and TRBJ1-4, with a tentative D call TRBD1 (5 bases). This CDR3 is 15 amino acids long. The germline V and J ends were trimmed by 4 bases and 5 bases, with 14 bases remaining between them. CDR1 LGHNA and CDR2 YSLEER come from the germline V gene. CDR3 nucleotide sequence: TGCGCCAGCAGCCTCCAGGGTGGACGGAATGAAAAACTGTTTTTT. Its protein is CASSLQGGRNEKLFF.

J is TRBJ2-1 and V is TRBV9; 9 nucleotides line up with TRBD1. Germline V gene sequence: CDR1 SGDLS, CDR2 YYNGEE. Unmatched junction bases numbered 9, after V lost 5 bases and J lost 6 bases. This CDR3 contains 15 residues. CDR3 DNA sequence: TGTGCCAGCAGACTTGGGACAGGGTGGGGCAATGAGCAGTTCTTC. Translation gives CASRLGTGWGNEQFF.

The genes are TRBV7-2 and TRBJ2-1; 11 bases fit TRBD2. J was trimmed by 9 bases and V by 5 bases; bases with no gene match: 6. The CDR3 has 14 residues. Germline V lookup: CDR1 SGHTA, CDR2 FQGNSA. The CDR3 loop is CASSHLTSGGEQFF. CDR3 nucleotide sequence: TGTGCCAGCAGCCACCTCACTAGCGGGGGTGAGCAGTTCTTC.

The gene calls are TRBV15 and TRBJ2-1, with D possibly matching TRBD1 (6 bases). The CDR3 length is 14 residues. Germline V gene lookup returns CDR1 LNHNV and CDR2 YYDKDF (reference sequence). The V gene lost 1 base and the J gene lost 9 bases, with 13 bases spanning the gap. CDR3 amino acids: CATSRGVTGTEQFF. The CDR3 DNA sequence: TGTGCCACCAGCAGAGGGGTCACAGGGACTGAGCAGTTCTTC.

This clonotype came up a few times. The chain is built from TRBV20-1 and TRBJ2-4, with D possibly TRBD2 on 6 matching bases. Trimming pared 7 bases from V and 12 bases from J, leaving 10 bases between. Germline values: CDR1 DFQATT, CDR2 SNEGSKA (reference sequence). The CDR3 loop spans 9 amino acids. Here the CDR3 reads CSVADRQYF. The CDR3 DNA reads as TGCAGTGTAGCGGACCGTCAGTACTTC.

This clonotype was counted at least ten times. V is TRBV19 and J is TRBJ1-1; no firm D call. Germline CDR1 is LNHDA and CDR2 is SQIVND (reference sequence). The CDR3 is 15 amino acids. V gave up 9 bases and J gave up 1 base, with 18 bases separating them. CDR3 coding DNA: TGTGCCAGCCCCCCAACCTGGGGAGCGAACACTGAAGCTTTCTTT. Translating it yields CASPPTWGANTEAFF.

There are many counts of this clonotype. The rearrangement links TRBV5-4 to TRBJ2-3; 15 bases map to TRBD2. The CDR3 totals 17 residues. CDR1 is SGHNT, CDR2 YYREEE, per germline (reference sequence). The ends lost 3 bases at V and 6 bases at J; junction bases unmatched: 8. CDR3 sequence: CASSSGLAGGESDTQYF. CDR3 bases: TGTGCCAGCAGCTCGGGACTAGCGGGGGGAGAGTCGGATACGCAGTATTTT. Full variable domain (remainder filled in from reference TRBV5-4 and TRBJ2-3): ETGVTQSPTHLIKTRGQQVTLRCSSQSGHNTVSWYQQALGQGPQFIFQYYREEENGRGNFPPRFSGLQFPNYSSELNVNALELDDSALYLCASSSGLAGGESDTQYFGPGTRLTVL.

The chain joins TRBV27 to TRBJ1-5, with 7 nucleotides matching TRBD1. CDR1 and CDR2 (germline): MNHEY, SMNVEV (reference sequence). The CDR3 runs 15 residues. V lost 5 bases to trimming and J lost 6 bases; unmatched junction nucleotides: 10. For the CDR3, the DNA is TGTGCCAGCAGTCCATCAGGGGGGTTAAGTCAGCCCCAGCATTTT. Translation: CASSPSGGLSQPQHF.

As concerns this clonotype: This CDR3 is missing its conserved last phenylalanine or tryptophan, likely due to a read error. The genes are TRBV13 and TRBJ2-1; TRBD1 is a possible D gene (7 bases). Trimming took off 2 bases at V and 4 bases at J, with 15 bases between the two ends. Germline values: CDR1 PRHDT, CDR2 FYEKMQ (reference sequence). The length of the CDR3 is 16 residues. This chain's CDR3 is CASSLRPGGSYNEQFL. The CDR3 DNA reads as TGTGCCAGCAGCTTAAGACCAGGGGGGTCGTACAATGAGCAGTTCCTC.

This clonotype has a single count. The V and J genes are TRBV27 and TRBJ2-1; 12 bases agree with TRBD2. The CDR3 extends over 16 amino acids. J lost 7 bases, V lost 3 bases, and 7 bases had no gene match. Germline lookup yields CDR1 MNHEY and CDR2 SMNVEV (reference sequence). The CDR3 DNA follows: TGTGCCAGCAGTTTCTTAGGGGGACTAGCGGGTAATGAGCAGTTCTTC. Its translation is CASSFLGGLAGNEQFF.

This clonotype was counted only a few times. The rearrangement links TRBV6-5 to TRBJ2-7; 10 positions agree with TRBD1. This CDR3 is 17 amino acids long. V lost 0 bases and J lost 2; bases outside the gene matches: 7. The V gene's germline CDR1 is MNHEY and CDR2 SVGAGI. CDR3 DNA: TGTGCCAGCAGTTACTCGGGAGGGACAGGGGAGCCCTACGAGCAGTACTTC. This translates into CASSYSGGTGEPYEQYF.